The 18 T cell receptor beta chains presented below share a single source sample, sequenced in a study of T cell changes during pregnancy in multiple sclerosis. Repertoires were generated with immunoSEQ multiplex PCR, while TCRdb's copy carries only in-frame clones and drops some. This table has 100,000 or so clones, approximately 92% appearing once. The sequences come from peripheral blood, collected in the second trimester of pregnancy. All receptors derive from a female donor with multiple sclerosis, enrolled in a pregnancy study.

The rearrangement joins TRBV7-9 to TRBJ1-2, with 7 nucleotides matching TRBD1. Germline values: CDR1 SEHNR, CDR2 FQNEAQ (reference sequence). V lost 0 bases, J lost 8 bases, and 0 bases stayed unmatched. This CDR3 comprises 12 residues. CDR3 in amino acids: CASSLAGGGYTF. CDR3 DNA sequence: TGTGCCAGCAGCTTAGCAGGGGGCGGCTACACCTTC.

The chain carries TRBV5-6 and TRBJ1-1, with a tentative D call TRBD1 (5 bases). This CDR3 region has 13 residues. Trimming took 4 bases from V and 4 from J, leaving 11 bases between them. Per germline, CDR1 SGHDT and CDR2 YYEEEE. The CDR3 loop is CASSGRQTTEAFF. CDR3 coding DNA: TGTGCCAGCAGCGGACGACAGACCACTGAAGCTTTCTTT.

The chain has TRBV9 and TRBJ2-3; TRBD2 agrees at 11 bases. The junction had 7 bases not matched to a gene; V was cut back by 1 base and J by 0 bases. The CDR3 runs to 18 residues. CDR1 and CDR2 from the germline V gene are SGDLS and YYNGEE. The CDR3 protein is CASSVLASGGLSTDTQYF. The CDR3 coding sequence is TGTGCCAGCAGCGTATTAGCTAGCGGGGGGCTTAGCACAGATACGCAGTATTTT. Filled out from reference TRBV9 and TRBJ2-3, the complete variable domain reads DSGVTQTPKHLITATGQRVTLRCSPRSGDLSVYWYQQSLDQGLQFLIQYYNGEERAKGNILERFSAQQFPDLHSELNLSSLELGDSALYFCASSVLASGGLSTDTQYFGPGTRLTVL.

This clone was counted once. This chain uses TRBV2 with TRBJ1-1; maybe TRBD1 (5 bases). Trimming removed 5 bases at V and 4 bases at J, with 17 bases between. Germline V CDR1 and CDR2: SNHLY, FYNNEI. The CDR3 extends over 15 amino acids. CDR3 sequence: CASSLGGVRITEAFF. DNA for the CDR3: TGTGCCAGCAGTCTCGGGGGGGTTAGGATCACTGAAGCTTTCTTT.

The chain carries TRBV19 and TRBJ1-4; D possibly corresponds to TRBD1 (5 bases). With 4 bases removed from V and 8 bases from J, the gap between germline ends came to 17 bases. Per the germline V gene, CDR1 is LNHDA and CDR2 is SQIVND (reference sequence). CDR3 size: 15 residues. The CDR3 protein is CASSTRVGLPEKLFF. DNA for the CDR3: TGTGCCAGTAGTACCAGGGTCGGCCTTCCGGAAAAACTGTTTTTT. The full variable domain, completed using reference TRBV19 and TRBJ1-4, is DGGITQSPKYLFRKEGQNVTLSCEQNLNHDAMYWYRQDPGQGLRLIYYSQIVNDFQKGDIAEGYSVSREKKESFPLTVTSAQKNPTAFYLCASSTRVGLPEKLFFGSGTQLSVL.

V usage is TRBV7-6 and J usage is TRBJ1-4; D gene unclear. V lost 4 bases to trimming and J lost 4 bases, with 16 bases between them. The CDR3 runs 16 residues. Per the germline V gene, CDR1 is SGHVS and CDR2 is FNYEAQ. The CDR3 nucleotides read TGTGCCAGCAGCTGGGTGGAGGGTTCTGTTAATGAAAAACTGTTTTTT. This gives the protein CASSWVEGSVNEKLFF.

The rearrangement joins TRBV28 to TRBJ1-1; 10 positions agree with TRBD1. The J segment lost 8 bases and the V segment lost 5 bases, leaving 11 bases of the junction unmatched. Germline CDR1 MDHEN, CDR2 SYDVKM. The length of the CDR3 is 15 residues. CDR3 amino acids: CASSRPGQGIFEAFF. For the CDR3, the DNA is TGTGCCAGCAGTCGGCCGGGACAGGGGATATTCGAAGCTTTCTTT.

The rearrangement uses TRBV27 and TRBJ1-2; D is perhaps TRBD1 (6 bases). V lost 6 bases and J 4 bases, leaving 15 bases between the germline ends. CDR1 is MNHEY and CDR2 is SMNVEV in the germline V gene (reference sequence). CDR3 size: 14 residues. The CDR3 loop reads CASSPRGESYGYTF. The CDR3 DNA is TGTGCCAGCAGCCCCAGGGGCGAGTCCTATGGCTACACCTTC.

The chain recombines TRBV5-5 with TRBJ1-4; no clear D. This CDR3 spans 14 amino acids. Trimming removed 0 bases at V and 4 bases at J, with 7 bases between. Germline V CDR1 and CDR2: SGHKS, YYEKEE (reference sequence). CDR3 coding DNA: TGTGCCAGCAGCTTGGGACACCTTAATGAAAAACTGTTTTTT. It encodes CASSLGHLNEKLFF.

The chain has TRBV10-1 and TRBJ2-2, with 8 bases lining up with TRBD2. Trimming took 6 bases from V and 7 from J; bases not matched to a gene: 10. CDR3 length: 15 amino acids. Looked up from germline, CDR1 is WNHNN and CDR2 is SYGVQD (reference sequence). CDR3 amino acids: CASSPGRGVGGELFF. CDR3 sequence (DNA): TGCGCCAGCAGCCCCGGGCGGGGGGTTGGCGGGGAGCTGTTTTTT.

This clone was recorded only once. This chain joins TRBV5-1 and TRBJ2-3, with TRBD2 identical over 7 bases. The CDR3 extends over 16 amino acids. After removal of 4 bases from V and 2 bases from J, the junction contained 10 bases not matched to a gene. The germline V gene encodes CDR1 SGHRS and CDR2 YFSETQ. The DNA of the CDR3 is TGCGCCAGCAGCCAGCCCGGGACTAAAGACACAGATACGCAGTATTTT. Translation gives CASSQPGTKDTDTQYF.

The V call is TRBV2, the J call TRBJ1-2; D remains ambiguous. Trimming left V 6 bases short and J 8 bases short, with 10 bases between. This CDR3 is 11 amino acids long. CDR1 and CDR2 from the germline V gene are SNHLY and FYNNEI. CDR3 protein: CASRGLLGYTF. CDR3 nucleotides: TGTGCCAGCAGGGGCCTCCTCGGCTACACCTTC.

In DNA, the CDR3 is TGTGCCAGCAGCCCACGACTAGCGGACTACAATGAGCAGTTCTTC. This codes for CASSPRLADYNEQFF. This chain uses TRBV13 with TRBJ2-1; 9 nucleotides line up with TRBD2. Germline lookup yields CDR1 PRHDT and CDR2 FYEKMQ (reference sequence). Germline trimming cut 5 bases from V and 3 bases from J; bases unmatched to any gene: 5. CDR3 size: 15 residues.

J is TRBJ1-1 and V is TRBV7-3; D gene ambiguous. V lost 5 bases and J lost 0, with 7 bases in between. Germline CDR1 is SGHTA and CDR2 is FQGTGA. The CDR3 is 13 amino acids. Here the CDR3 reads CASSKTVNTEAFF. As DNA, the CDR3 is TGTGCCAGCAGCAAAACAGTGAACACTGAAGCTTTCTTT.

The chain employs TRBV18 and TRBJ2-7; 7 nucleotides agree with TRBD1. This CDR3 has 14 amino acids. The germline CDR1 and CDR2 sequences are KGHSH and LQKENI. V was clipped by 6 bases and J by 3 bases; unmatched bases: 8. The CDR3 region is CASSRTGVNYEQYF. Written as DNA, the CDR3 is TGTGCCAGCTCTCGGACAGGTGTCAACTACGAGCAGTACTTC.

The chain carries TRBV5-4 and TRBJ2-5; 9 bases fit TRBD1. Per germline, CDR1 SGHNT and CDR2 YYREEE (reference sequence). This CDR3 is 15 amino acids long. After removal of 4 bases from V and 5 bases from J, the junction contained 9 bases not matched to a gene. CDR3 residues: CASSRPGQGAETQYF. The CDR3, as DNA: TGTGCCAGCAGCCGTCCGGGACAGGGTGCGGAGACCCAGTACTTC.

J is TRBJ1-2 and V is TRBV30; 9 positions match TRBD1. CDR3 length equals 15 residues. The V gene end was trimmed by 2 bases and the J gene end by 4 bases; junction bases not matched to a gene: 8. CDR1 and CDR2 from the germline V gene are GTSNPN and SVGIG (reference sequence). The CDR3 protein is CAWSLTGTGLYGYTF. CDR3 coding DNA: TGTGCCTGGAGTCTCACCGGGACAGGGCTCTATGGCTACACCTTC.

V gene TRBV2 combines with J gene TRBJ2-1; the match to TRBD2 covers 11 bases. Germline V CDR1 and CDR2: SNHLY, FYNNEI. CDR3 length: 16 amino acids. The V and J ends lost 5 bases and 8 bases, in that order; junction bases with no gene match: 11. The CDR3 loop is CASSRTLAGGPYEQFF. CDR3 DNA: TGTGCCAGCAGTCGGACCTTAGCGGGAGGGCCCTATGAGCAGTTCTTC.